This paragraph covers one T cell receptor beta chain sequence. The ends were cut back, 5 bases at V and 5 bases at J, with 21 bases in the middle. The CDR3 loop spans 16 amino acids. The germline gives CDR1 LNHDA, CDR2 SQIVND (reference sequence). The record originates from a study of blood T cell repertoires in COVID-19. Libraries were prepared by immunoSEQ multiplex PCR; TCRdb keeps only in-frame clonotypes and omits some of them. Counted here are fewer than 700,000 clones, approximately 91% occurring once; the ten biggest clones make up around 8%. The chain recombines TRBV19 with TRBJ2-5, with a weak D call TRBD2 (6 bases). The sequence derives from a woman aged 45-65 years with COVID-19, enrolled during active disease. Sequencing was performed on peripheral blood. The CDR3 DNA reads TGTGCCAGTAGTCCCTCCCTGGAGGGAAAAGGGGAGACCCAGTACTTC. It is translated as CASSPSLEGKGETQYF.